The rows below give T cell receptor beta chains drawn from one sample of a study of precursors of human CD4 cytotoxic T cells. MiXCR was run by TCRdb on the reads, yielding one entry per CDR3 protein. The profile shows some 590 distinct CDR3 sequences, 20% to 25% of them singletons. Specimen: memory CD4+ T cells from blood (PBMCs). The receptors were sampled from a human donor in good health. Each CDR3 is given with its conserved first and last residue. D genes are given only for firm matches. Clone size is shown for a subset of rows, as once, few, many or a class of expanded clone.

abundance	j_gene	v_gene	d_gene	CDR3nt	CDR3aa
few	TRBJ2-3	TRBV6-5	TRBD2	TGTGCCAGCAGTTACTCTAGCGGGGGAAGAAACACAGATACGCAGTATTTT	CASSYSSGGRNTDTQYF
large	TRBJ2-2	TRBV12-3/TRBV12-4	.	TGTGCCAGCAGTTTGCGGGGCGGGGATGAGGAGCTGTTTTTT	CASSLRGGDEELFF
large	TRBJ1-5	TRBV4-2	.	TGTGCCAGCAGCCAATCAGGGATTAAGGAGCCCCAGCATTTT	CASSQSGIKEPQHF
large	TRBJ2-2	TRBV5-1	TRBD2	TGCGCCAGCAGCTTGGGGCCTAGCGGGATGAACACCGGGGAGCTGTTTTTT	CASSLGPSGMNTGELFF
large	TRBJ1-4	TRBV25-1	.	TGTGCCAGCAGGAGGACAGCTAGTAATGAAAAACTGTTTTTT	CASRRTASNEKLFF
large	TRBJ2-5	TRBV15	.	TGTGCCACCAGCAGAGGACAGGTTCAAGAGACCCAGTACTTC	CATSRGQVQETQYF
large	TRBJ2-2	TRBV5-5	TRBD2	TGTGCCAGCAGCGAACTAGCGGGGGCCTACACCGGGGAGCTGTTTTTT	CASSELAGAYTGELFF
few	TRBJ2-3	TRBV19	TRBD2	TGTGCCACGAATGGACTAGCGGATAGCACAGATACGCAGTATTTT	CATNGLADSTDTQYF
.	TRBJ2-5	TRBV2	.	TGTGCCAGCAGTGAGGGCCGTCAAGGGGAGACCCAGTACTTC	CASSEGRQGETQYF
.	TRBJ2-1	TRBV19	TRBD1	TGTGCCAGTAGTATTACGGGACAGGCGTCCTACAATGAGCAGTTCTTC	CASSITGQASYNEQFF
large	TRBJ1-4	TRBV6-5	.	TGTGCCAGCAGTTACTCCCTGTTGGCTAATGAAAAACTGTTTTTT	CASSYSLLANEKLFF
.	TRBJ2-1	TRBV6-5	.	TGTGCCAGCAGTTACTTATTCCGGGATTCCTACAATGAGCAGTTCTTC	CASSYLFRDSYNEQFF
large	TRBJ2-7	TRBV4-1	TRBD1	TGCGCCAGCAGCCCGGACAGGGACTCCTACGAGCAGTACTTC	CASSPDRDSYEQYF
large	TRBJ2-3	TRBV4-1	.	TGCGCCAGCAGCCCGATTGGGGATACGCAGTATTTT	CASSPIGDTQYF
large	TRBJ1-3	TRBV6-6	.	TGTGCCAGCAGTTTAGGGGGGGACACCATATATTTT	CASSLGGDTIYF
large	TRBJ1-5	TRBV5-1	TRBD1	TGCGCCAGCAGCTCGGGACAGGGGGACTATCAGCCCCAGCATTTT	CASSSGQGDYQPQHF
few	TRBJ1-2	TRBV4-1	.	TGCGCCAGCAGCCGAGGAACTAACTATGGCTACACCTTC	CASSRGTNYGYTF
large	TRBJ2-2	TRBV11-2	.	TGTGCCAGCAGCCCCGATACGGGCACCGGGGAGCTGTTTTTT	CASSPDTGTGELFF
.	TRBJ2-5	TRBV12-3/TRBV12-4	.	TGTGCCAGCAGCCTAGGCGAGACCCAGTACTTC	CASSLGETQYF
.	TRBJ1-2	TRBV20-1	.	TGCAGTGCTAGAGACGGGCAGCGCTATGGCTACACCTTC	CSARDGQRYGYTF
.	TRBJ2-1	TRBV5-4	TRBD1	TGTGCCAGCTGGAAACGGGACAGGGGGGTCCCCTCCTACAATGAGCAGTTCTTC	CASWKRDRGVPSYNEQFF
large	TRBJ1-5	TRBV4-2	.	TGTGCCAGCAGCCAAGAGCCGTATTCGGATCAGCCCCAGCATTTT	CASSQEPYSDQPQHF
.	TRBJ1-2	TRBV5-1	TRBD1	TGCGCCAGCAGCTTGGCGGACAGGGAACGCGGTGGCTACACCTTC	CASSLADRERGGYTF
large	TRBJ1-1	TRBV11-2	.	TGTGCCAGCAGCTTGGAGAGCAGGGGTGGTGAAGCTTTCTTT	CASSLESRGGEAFF
few	TRBJ2-5	TRBV30	.	TGTGCCTGGAGAACGGGGCGGGGGCTGGTGACCCAGTACTTC	CAWRTGRGLVTQYF
hyperexpanded	TRBJ2-7	TRBV5-1	TRBD2	TGCGCCAGCAGCTTTGGGTCTAGCGGGACCTACGAGCAGTACTTC	CASSFGSSGTYEQYF
large	TRBJ1-1	TRBV4-2	.	TGTGCCAGCAGCCAACCCAGAGGGGACACCACTGAAGCTTTCTTT	CASSQPRGDTTEAFF
few	TRBJ2-7	TRBV7-2	TRBD1	TGTGCCAGCAGCCCCGACAGGGGGCGCGCCGAGCAGTACTTC	CASSPDRGRAEQYF
few	TRBJ2-1	TRBV7-2	.	TGTGCCAGCAGCAGCAGGGGGGGGGCCTACAATGAGCAGTTCTTC	CASSSRGGAYNEQFF
few	TRBJ2-5	TRBV5-1	.	TGCGCCAGCAGCTTGGGACAGGAGGTCGCGGAGACCCAGTACTTC	CASSLGQEVAETQYF
large	TRBJ2-3	TRBV11-3	TRBD2	TGTGCCAGCAGCTTAGGGCGGCTCGGGACTAGCGGGGATGATACGCAGTATTTT	CASSLGRLGTSGDDTQYF
large	TRBJ1-1	TRBV7-2	.	TGTGCCAGCAGCTTAGTACTGGATACTGAAGCTTTCTTT	CASSLVLDTEAFF
large	TRBJ2-1	TRBV6-5	.	TGTGCCAGCAGTTACACGGGCGGGGTCGGATACAATGAGCAGTTCTTC	CASSYTGGVGYNEQFF
.	TRBJ2-1	TRBV4-3	.	TGCGCCAGCGGACGGGGTAACCTGGGCAATGAGCAGTTCTTC	CASGRGNLGNEQFF
.	TRBJ2-7	TRBV5-5	.	TGTGCCAGCAGCTTGCCTACAGGGAACGAGCAGTACTTC	CASSLPTGNEQYF
large	TRBJ1-5	TRBV12-5	.	TGTGCTAGTGGTTTATTAACAGGGTCGAATCAGCCCCAGCATTTT	CASGLLTGSNQPQHF
.	TRBJ2-2	TRBV5-4	TRBD2	TGTGCCAGCAGCTTAGGTCCGACCGGGACTAGCGTGAACACCGGGGAGCTGTTTTTT	CASSLGPTGTSVNTGELFF
large	TRBJ2-1	TRBV12-3/TRBV12-4	.	TGTGCCAGCAGTCAACGCGCAGATAATGAGCAGTTCTTC	CASSQRADNEQFF
.	TRBJ2-5	TRBV5-1	.	TGCGCCAGCAGCTTGGGACAGGAGGACGCGGAGACCCAGTACTTC	CASSLGQEDAETQYF
.	TRBJ2-1	TRBV3-1	.	TGTGCCAGCAGCCAAGATGTTGGAGGGGGCACTGAGCAGTTCTTC	CASSQDVGGGTEQFF
large	TRBJ1-1	TRBV5-6	.	TGTGCCAGCAGCTCTGTCCCGGGGGATGACACTGAAGCTTTCTTT	CASSSVPGDDTEAFF
.	TRBJ2-5	TRBV20-1	TRBD1	TGCAGTGCACCCATAGGGGGCGCGGAGACCCAGTACTTC	CSAPIGGAETQYF
.	TRBJ2-3	TRBV5-4	.	TGTGCCAGCATCCTGGGCGGGGTCCAGGATACGCAGTATTTT	CASILGGVQDTQYF
large	TRBJ1-1	TRBV20-1	.	TGCAGTGCTAGAAGTATGAACACTGAAGCTTTCTTT	CSARSMNTEAFF
large	TRBJ1-6	TRBV6-1	.	TGTGCCAGCAGTGAAAGTGGTTCGACAGCCGATAATTCACCCCTCCACTTT	CASSESGSTADNSPLHF
large	TRBJ2-7	TRBV12-3/TRBV12-4	.	TGTGCCAGCAGTTGGGGCAGGCGGACAAGGAGCTCCTACGAGCAGTACTTC	CASSWGRRTRSSYEQYF
large	TRBJ2-1	TRBV12-5	.	TGTGCTAGTGGCCAAGACAGATACAATGAGCAGTTCTTC	CASGQDRYNEQFF
large	TRBJ2-3	TRBV5-1	.	TGCGCCAGCAGCTTGGGCGGTGGGGCTAGCACAGATACGCAGTATTTT	CASSLGGGASTDTQYF